The clone carrying this TCR beta chain has a single count. The antigen remains unidentified. These data come from a study of T cell responses to AZD1222 COVID-19 vaccine. Study conclusions and caveats: Two AZD1222 administrations were followed by greater Spike-specific TCR breadth and depth. Possibly, clonal diversity was underestimated; donors were largely white British and included more females.

TCRdb's table, derived via immunoSEQ multiplex PCR, lists solely in-frame clones and lacks some. Of roughly 200,000 clones in the sample, around nine tenths were seen once. Trimming cost V 4 bases and J 8 bases, with 18 bases left between them. This CDR3 region has 16 residues. CDR1 SNHLY and CDR2 FYNNEI come from the germline V gene. The chain couples TRBV2 to TRBJ1-6; D is uncertain. This sample comprised peripheral blood, obtained on day 0 of AZD1222 vaccination. This TCR derives from an adult in good health. CDR3 sequence (DNA): TGTGCCAGCAGTGTTTGGGCTGAGATATCTCATTCACCCCTCCACTTT. Translation: CASSVWAEISHSPLHF.